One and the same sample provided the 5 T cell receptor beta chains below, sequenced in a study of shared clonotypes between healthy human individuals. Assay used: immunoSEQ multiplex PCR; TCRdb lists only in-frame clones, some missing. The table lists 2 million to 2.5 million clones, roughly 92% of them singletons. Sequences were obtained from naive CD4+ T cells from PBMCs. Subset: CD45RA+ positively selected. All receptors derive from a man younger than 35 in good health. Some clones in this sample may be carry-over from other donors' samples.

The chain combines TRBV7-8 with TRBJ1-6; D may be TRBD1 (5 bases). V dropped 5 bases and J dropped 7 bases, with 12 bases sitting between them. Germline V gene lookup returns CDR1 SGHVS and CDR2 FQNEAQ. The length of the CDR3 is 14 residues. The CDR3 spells CASSPQGLNSPLHF. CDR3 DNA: TGTGCCAGCAGCCCCCAGGGTCTCAATTCACCCCTCCACTTT.

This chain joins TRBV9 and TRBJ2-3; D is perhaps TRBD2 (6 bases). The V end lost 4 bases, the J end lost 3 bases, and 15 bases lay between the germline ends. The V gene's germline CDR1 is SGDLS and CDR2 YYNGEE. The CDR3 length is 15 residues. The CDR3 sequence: CASSFGTVETDTQYF. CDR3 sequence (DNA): TGTGCCAGCAGCTTCGGGACTGTTGAGACAGATACGCAGTATTTT.

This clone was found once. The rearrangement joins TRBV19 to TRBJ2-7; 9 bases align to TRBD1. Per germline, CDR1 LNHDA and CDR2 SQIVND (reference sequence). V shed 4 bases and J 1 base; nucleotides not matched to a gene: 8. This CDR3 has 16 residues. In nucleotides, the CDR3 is TGTGCCAGTAGTACTACCGGGACAGGGCGATCCTACGAGCAGTACTTC. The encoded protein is CASSTTGTGRSYEQYF. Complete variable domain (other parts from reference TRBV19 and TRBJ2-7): DGGITQSPKYLFRKEGQNVTLSCEQNLNHDAMYWYRQDPGQGLRLIYYSQIVNDFQKGDIAEGYSVSREKKESFPLTVTSAQKNPTAFYLCASSTTGTGRSYEQYFGPGTRLTVT.

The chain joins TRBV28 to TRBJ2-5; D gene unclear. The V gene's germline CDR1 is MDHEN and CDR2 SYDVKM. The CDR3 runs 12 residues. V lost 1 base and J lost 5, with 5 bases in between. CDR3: CASSLSFETQYF. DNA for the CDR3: TGTGCCAGCAGTTTATCATTCGAGACCCAGTACTTC.

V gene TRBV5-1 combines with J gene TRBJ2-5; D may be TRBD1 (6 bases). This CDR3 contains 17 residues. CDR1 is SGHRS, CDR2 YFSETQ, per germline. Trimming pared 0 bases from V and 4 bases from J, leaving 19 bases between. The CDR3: CASSLAPAGAALETQYF. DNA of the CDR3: TGCGCCAGCAGCTTGGCCCCTGCAGGGGCGGCCCTAGAGACCCAGTACTTC.